This is a list of T cell receptor beta chains from one sample in a study of control samples from healthy donors and cancer patients. Only in-frame clones appear in the TCRdb table, and some are missing; sequencing was by immunoSEQ multiplex PCR. The sample has 100,000 to 150,000 clones; over 75% are singletons. Sample: blood. The receptor source for this set is a man aged 35 to 55 in good health. Both conserved end residues are part of each CDR3. D genes are given only for firm matches. Clone size is not always given. Where it is, it says once, few, many or a class for expanded clones.

j_gene: TRBJ2-5; v_gene: TRBV25-1; abundance: -; d_gene: -; CDR3nt: TGTGCCAGCAGTTCTCGGCAAGAGACCCAGTACTTC; CDR3aa: CASSSRQETQYF
j_gene: TRBJ1-2; v_gene: TRBV6-6; abundance: -; d_gene: -; CDR3nt: TGTGCCAGCAGTTACACGTGGCAGGGAATGGATGGCTACACCTTC; CDR3aa: CASSYTWQGMDGYTF
j_gene: TRBJ2-2; v_gene: TRBV18; abundance: -; d_gene: -; CDR3nt: TGTGCCAGCTCACCCGCATTATCCAACACCGGGGAGCTGTTTTTT; CDR3aa: CASSPALSNTGELFF
j_gene: TRBJ1-5; v_gene: TRBV6-6; abundance: -; d_gene: -; CDR3nt: TGTGCCAGCAGTTACTTGGATAGCAATCAGCCCCAGCATTTT; CDR3aa: CASSYLDSNQPQHF
j_gene: TRBJ2-7; v_gene: TRBV5-5; abundance: -; d_gene: -; CDR3nt: TGTGCCAGCAGCCCAGCCCGGGCCGGCTACGAGCAGTACTTC; CDR3aa: CASSPARAGYEQYF
j_gene: TRBJ1-5; v_gene: TRBV2; abundance: -; d_gene: TRBD1; CDR3nt: TGTGCCAGCAGTAACAGGGGCTTGCAGCCCCAGCATTTT; CDR3aa: CASSNRGLQPQHF
j_gene: TRBJ1-6; v_gene: TRBV27; abundance: -; d_gene: -; CDR3nt: TGTGCCAGCAGTTTTATTGGTTATAACCCCGGGTCACCCCTCCACTTT; CDR3aa: CASSFIGYNPGSPLHF
j_gene: TRBJ1-1; v_gene: TRBV29-1; abundance: -; d_gene: -; CDR3nt: TGCAGCGTTAACACAGGAACCACTGAAGCTTTCTTT; CDR3aa: CSVNTGTTEAFF
j_gene: TRBJ2-3; v_gene: TRBV3-1/TRBV3-2; abundance: -; d_gene: -; CDR3nt: TGTGCCAGCAGCCATCAATTAACAGATACGCAGTATTTT; CDR3aa: CASSHQLTDTQYF
j_gene: TRBJ2-1; v_gene: TRBV3-1/TRBV3-2; abundance: -; d_gene: -; CDR3nt: TGTGCCAGCAGCCAAGATCCACCTCATAGACGGGGAGAGCAGTTCTTC; CDR3aa: CASSQDPPHRRGEQFF
j_gene: TRBJ2-1; v_gene: TRBV9; abundance: once; d_gene: TRBD2; CDR3nt: TGTGCCAGCAGCGCTGGCGGGAGCTCCTACAATGAGCAGTTCTTC; CDR3aa: CASSAGGSSYNEQFF
j_gene: TRBJ1-2; v_gene: TRBV18; abundance: -; d_gene: -; CDR3nt: TGTGCCAGCTCACCGAAGGGGAACTATGGCTACACCTTC; CDR3aa: CASSPKGNYGYTF
j_gene: TRBJ1-5; v_gene: TRBV9; abundance: few; d_gene: TRBD1; CDR3nt: TGTGCCAGCAGCGTAGGCCAGGGGGGCAATCAGCCCCAGCATTTT; CDR3aa: CASSVGQGGNQPQHF
j_gene: TRBJ1-3; v_gene: TRBV5-8; abundance: medium-sized; d_gene: TRBD1; CDR3nt: TGTGCCAGCAGCTCAGACAGGGTACCAGGAAACACCATATATTTT; CDR3aa: CASSSDRVPGNTIYF
j_gene: TRBJ1-2; v_gene: TRBV30; abundance: -; d_gene: TRBD1; CDR3nt: TGTGCCTGGCTGGACAGGGTTTATGGCTACACCTTC; CDR3aa: CAWLDRVYGYTF